These T cell receptor beta chains were read from a single sample in a study of cytomegalovirus exposure and HLA in healthy donors. The data were produced by immunoSEQ multiplex PCR, yet TCRdb's version contains in-frame clones alone and is incomplete. The sample records about 210,000 clones, 82% being singletons. What was sequenced was PBMCs. These receptors came from a man aged 35-49 years in good health and CMV-seropositive. CDR3s include the opening cysteine and the closing phenylalanine or tryptophan. The order of the fields is V gene, D gene, J gene, clone size, CDR3 protein, CDR3 DNA. A D gene is named only where the DNA matches it firmly. Not all rows give a size; the values are once, few, many and, for expanded clones, a class.

v_call: TRBV14
d_call: TRBD1
j_call: TRBJ2-5
clone_size: -
cdr3_aa: CASSLRTGGWETQYF
cdr3_nt: TGTGCCAGCAGCCTCCGGACAGGGGGCTGGGAGACCCAGTACTTC

v_call: TRBV29-1
d_call: TRBD2
j_call: TRBJ2-3
clone_size: -
cdr3_aa: CSSERGTIDTQYF
cdr3_nt: TGCAGCTCTGAGCGGGGGACTATAGATACGCAGTATTTT

v_call: TRBV5-1
d_call: TRBD2
j_call: TRBJ2-2
clone_size: -
cdr3_aa: CASSLAGGLPGELFF
cdr3_nt: TGCGCCAGCAGCTTGGCGGGAGGGCTCCCCGGGGAGCTGTTTTTT

v_call: TRBV9
d_call: -
j_call: TRBJ2-1
clone_size: few
cdr3_aa: CASSGDMYNEQFF
cdr3_nt: TGTGCCAGCAGCGGTGACATGTACAATGAGCAGTTCTTC

v_call: TRBV2
d_call: -
j_call: TRBJ1-3
clone_size: -
cdr3_aa: CASSDGTGGRNTIYF
cdr3_nt: TGTGCCAGCAGCGATGGGACGGGGGGCAGAAACACCATATATTTT

v_call: TRBV7-9
d_call: -
j_call: TRBJ2-7
clone_size: -
cdr3_aa: CASSPRQKVTEQYF
cdr3_nt: TGTGCCAGCAGCCCCCGACAGAAAGTGACCGAGCAGTACTTC

v_call: TRBV6-5
d_call: -
j_call: TRBJ1-2
clone_size: -
cdr3_aa: CASSYGGAFNYGYTF
cdr3_nt: TGTGCCAGCAGTTACGGGGGGGCTTTCAACTATGGCTACACCTTC

v_call: TRBV4-1
d_call: -
j_call: TRBJ2-3
clone_size: -
cdr3_aa: CASSLQGSSRDTQYF
cdr3_nt: TGCGCCAGCAGCCTCCAGGGGTCTTCCAGGGATACGCAGTATTTT

v_call: TRBV14
d_call: TRBD2
j_call: TRBJ2-1
clone_size: -
cdr3_aa: CASSRLAGTYNEQFF
cdr3_nt: TGTGCCAGCAGCCGGCTAGCGGGAACCTACAATGAGCAGTTCTTC

v_call: TRBV6-5
d_call: -
j_call: TRBJ1-1
clone_size: -
cdr3_aa: CASRDVTRSGTEAFF
cdr3_nt: TGTGCCAGCAGGGACGTAACCAGGAGCGGCACTGAAGCTTTCTTT

v_call: TRBV4-2
d_call: TRBD1
j_call: TRBJ2-1
clone_size: -
cdr3_aa: CASSQEGRGRGEQFF
cdr3_nt: TGTGCCAGCAGCCAAGAAGGCAGGGGGCGCGGGGAGCAGTTCTTC

v_call: TRBV27
d_call: -
j_call: TRBJ1-4
clone_size: -
cdr3_aa: CASSGGQSKLFF
cdr3_nt: TGTGCCAGCAGTGGCGGACAGTCCAAACTGTTTTTT

v_call: TRBV5-1
d_call: -
j_call: TRBJ2-1
clone_size: -
cdr3_aa: CASSLLPGVGYNEQFF
cdr3_nt: TGCGCCAGCAGCTTATTGCCGGGAGTGGGTTACAATGAGCAGTTCTTC

v_call: TRBV7-9
d_call: TRBD1
j_call: TRBJ1-1
clone_size: -
cdr3_aa: CASRTGRTNTEAFF
cdr3_nt: TGTGCCAGTCGGACAGGGAGGACGAACACTGAAGCTTTCTTT

v_call: TRBV6-1
d_call: -
j_call: TRBJ1-2
clone_size: -
cdr3_aa: CASSQGFRYGYTF
cdr3_nt: TGTGCCAGCAGTCAGGGGTTCCGTTATGGCTACACCTTC

v_call: TRBV25-1
d_call: TRBD1
j_call: TRBJ2-5
clone_size: -
cdr3_aa: CASSTGTAQETQYF
cdr3_nt: TGTGCCAGCAGTACAGGGACAGCACAAGAGACCCAGTACTTC

v_call: TRBV4-1
d_call: TRBD1
j_call: TRBJ1-5
clone_size: -
cdr3_aa: CASSHGTANQPQHF
cdr3_nt: TGCGCCAGCAGCCACGGGACAGCTAATCAGCCCCAGCATTTT

v_call: TRBV15
d_call: -
j_call: TRBJ2-1
clone_size: once
cdr3_aa: CATSMDPAVAGHNEQFF
cdr3_nt: TGTGCCACCAGCATGGACCCAGCGGTGGCCGGCCACAATGAGCAGTTCTTC

v_call: TRBV6-6
d_call: TRBD1
j_call: TRBJ2-2
clone_size: -
cdr3_aa: CASSSPRDRGPGELFF
cdr3_nt: TGTGCCAGCAGTTCACCTCGGGACAGGGGACCCGGGGAGCTGTTTTTT

v_call: TRBV6-4
d_call: TRBD2
j_call: TRBJ2-1
clone_size: -
cdr3_aa: CASSGVAGPYNEQFF
cdr3_nt: TGTGCCAGCAGTGGGGTAGCGGGACCCTACAATGAGCAGTTCTTC

v_call: TRBV5-1
d_call: -
j_call: TRBJ2-1
clone_size: -
cdr3_aa: CASSPGSGGLDEQFF
cdr3_nt: TGCGCCAGCAGCCCTGGCTCCGGAGGGCTAGATGAGCAGTTCTTC

v_call: TRBV7-3
d_call: -
j_call: TRBJ1-2
clone_size: -
cdr3_aa: CASSLLAGSNYGYTF
cdr3_nt: TGTGCCAGCAGCTTATTGGCAGGATCTAACTATGGCTACACCTTC

v_call: TRBV7-9
d_call: -
j_call: TRBJ2-5
clone_size: -
cdr3_aa: CASSTGLRDGRETQYF
cdr3_nt: TGTGCCAGCAGCACAGGCCTCAGGGATGGCAGGGAGACCCAGTACTTC

v_call: TRBV5-1
d_call: -
j_call: TRBJ1-5
clone_size: -
cdr3_aa: CASSQGYNQPQHF
cdr3_nt: TGCGCCAGTTCCCAGGGATACAATCAGCCCCAGCATTTT

v_call: TRBV5-1
d_call: -
j_call: TRBJ2-2
clone_size: few
cdr3_aa: CASRSGNGELFF
cdr3_nt: TGCGCCAGCAGGTCAGGGAACGGGGAGCTGTTTTTT

v_call: TRBV27
d_call: TRBD1
j_call: TRBJ1-3
clone_size: -
cdr3_aa: CASSPRQGGNTIYF
cdr3_nt: TGTGCCAGCAGTCCTAGACAGGGCGGAAACACCATATATTTT

v_call: TRBV10-1
d_call: -
j_call: TRBJ1-4
clone_size: -
cdr3_aa: CASRPGPSLTNEKLFF
cdr3_nt: TGCGCCAGCCGGCCAGGGCCGTCCCTAACTAATGAAAAACTGTTTTTT

v_call: TRBV29-1
d_call: -
j_call: TRBJ1-1
clone_size: few
cdr3_aa: CSVEGGRTEAFF
cdr3_nt: TGCAGCGTCGAGGGGGGGCGGACTGAAGCTTTCTTT

v_call: TRBV19
d_call: -
j_call: TRBJ1-1
clone_size: once
cdr3_aa: CASSQTVNTEAFF
cdr3_nt: TGTGCCAGTAGTCAGACAGTGAACACTGAAGCTTTCTTT

v_call: TRBV10-2
d_call: -
j_call: TRBJ2-3
clone_size: -
cdr3_aa: CASSERVYTDTQYF
cdr3_nt: TGCGCCAGCAGTGAGCGGGTTTACACAGATACGCAGTATTTT

v_call: TRBV29-1
d_call: -
j_call: TRBJ1-1
clone_size: -
cdr3_aa: CSVDQVMNTEAFF
cdr3_nt: TGCAGCGTTGATCAGGTCATGAACACTGAAGCTTTCTTT

v_call: TRBV7-2
d_call: TRBD2
j_call: TRBJ2-5
clone_size: -
cdr3_aa: CASSQSGRAAETQYF
cdr3_nt: TGTGCCAGCAGCCAAAGCGGGAGGGCCGCAGAGACCCAGTACTTC

v_call: TRBV5-1
d_call: TRBD1
j_call: TRBJ1-1
clone_size: -
cdr3_aa: CASSGGQYTEAFF
cdr3_nt: TGCGCCAGCAGCGGGGGACAGTACACTGAAGCTTTCTTT

v_call: TRBV5-4
d_call: TRBD2
j_call: TRBJ2-1
clone_size: -
cdr3_aa: CASRPTSASYNEQFF
cdr3_nt: TGTGCCAGCAGGCCTACTAGCGCTTCCTACAATGAGCAGTTCTTC

v_call: TRBV28
d_call: -
j_call: TRBJ2-7
clone_size: -
cdr3_aa: CASSFPGVLEQYF
cdr3_nt: TGTGCCAGCAGTTTCCCCGGGGTTCTCGAGCAGTACTTC